This TCR beta chain came from a study of CD8+CD57+ T cells in acquired aplastic anemia. Across the whole study: Average DNA yield from sorted CD4+ and CD8+ cells was approximately 3 ug. Study conclusions and caveats: Common to patients and controls were twenty-nine CD8+ CDR3 sequences.

This clonotype has only a few counts. The antigen is not known. It was patients with CD8+CD57+ cell expansion by flow cytometry who were chosen for sequencing. Every patient presented with severe acquired aplastic anemia. V lost 6 bases and J lost 3, with 11 bases in between. The CDR3 runs to 13 residues. Profiling of TCR beta VDJ combinations and CDR3 sequences used genomic DNA as template. From the reads, TCRdb called clonotypes with MiXCR, one entry per CDR3 protein. Of 250,000 or so distinct CDR3 sequences in the sample, approximately 45% were seen once. Material: sorted CD4+, CD8+, or CD8+CD57+ T cells (not recorded which) from PBMCs. This sequence originates from a human donor with aplastic anemia. This chain joins TRBV12-3 or TRBV12-4 and TRBJ1-1; the D gene is possibly TRBD1 (5 bases). The CDR3 is CASSLAGDTEAFF. The CDR3 DNA reads as TGTGCCAGCAGCCTAGCGGGGGACACTGAAGCTTTCTTT.